The present entry profiles one T cell receptor (beta chain) with its context. What it binds is unknown. The data were obtained in a study of T-cell memory formation after mild COVID-19. Overall study: The study found TCR clusters largely donor specific.

Findings and caveats of the study: Clones shrinking between day 15 and 85 showed a balanced CD4/CD8 split, and those that grew later tilted toward CD4+. Contracting clones localized mainly to CM and EM when CD4+ and mainly to EMRA when CD8+.

Germline assignment: CDR1 SGHRS and CDR2 YFSETQ. The CDR3 extends over 14 amino acids. The trim removed 3 bases at V and 7 bases at J, leaving 7 bases unmatched. TCRdb called the 5' RACE reads again in MiXCR, with one record for every CDR3 protein. This sample has around 200,000 distinct CDR3 sequences; 16% occur once, and the top ten carry roughly 1.9%. This chain links TRBV5-1 with TRBJ1-2, with 9 bases identical to TRBD1. This receptor was obtained from an adult woman who had mild COVID-19 (a few samples of this study predate the infection). Cell type and time point are not known. Sequenced material: PBMCs or a T cell subset sorted from them (not recorded which). CDR3 nucleotide sequence: TGCGCCAGCAGCTCAGGAGGGACAGGGTTTGGCTACACCTTC. Amino acids: CASSSGGTGFGYTF.